This is a list of T cell receptor beta chains from one sample in a study of CD8 T cells in ankylosing spondylitis. TCRdb re-called the 5' RACE reads with MiXCR, one entry per CDR3 protein. The data hold hundreds of thousands of distinct CDR3 sequences, with approximately 10% observed a single time. Specimen: blood, either unsorted or a sorted T cell fraction (not recorded which). The receptors were gathered from a male donor with ankylosing spondylitis. Both conserved end residues are part of each CDR3. A D gene is named only where the DNA matches it firmly. Part of the rows lack a size; the others show once, few, many or a class for expanded clones.

clone size: many
D gene: NA
V gene: TRBV29-1
J gene: TRBJ2-5
CDR3 DNA: TGCAGCGTCTTGCCGCAGAGCCAAGAGACCCAGTACTTC
CDR3 protein: CSVLPQSQETQYF

clone size: NA
D gene: NA
V gene: TRBV12-3/TRBV12-4
J gene: TRBJ1-2
CDR3 DNA: TGTGCCAGCAGTCGGACGATTCTCTCGGAGGGCTACACCTTC
CDR3 protein: CASSRTILSEGYTF

clone size: many
D gene: NA
V gene: TRBV4-2
J gene: TRBJ2-2
CDR3 DNA: TGTGCCAGCAGCCAAGTACTCGTCAGGGACACCGGGGAGCTGTTTTTT
CDR3 protein: CASSQVLVRDTGELFF

clone size: few
D gene: NA
V gene: TRBV21-1
J gene: TRBJ1-2
CDR3 DNA: TGTGCCAGCAGCAAAGGGATTGGACCCCATGGCTACACCTTC
CDR3 protein: CASSKGIGPHGYTF

clone size: NA
D gene: NA
V gene: TRBV10-3
J gene: TRBJ2-2
CDR3 DNA: TGTGCCATCAGTGAGGGCGGGGCCAACACCGGGGAGCTGTTTTTT
CDR3 protein: CAISEGGANTGELFF

clone size: NA
D gene: NA
V gene: TRBV20-1
J gene: TRBJ2-7
CDR3 DNA: TGCAGTGCTAGAGGGGGCAGGACAGACTCCTACGAGCAGTACTTC
CDR3 protein: CSARGGRTDSYEQYF

clone size: few
D gene: NA
V gene: TRBV11-2
J gene: TRBJ2-1
CDR3 DNA: TGTGCCAGCAGCCCGGGGAACCTCTGGGCGAATGAGCAGTTCTTC
CDR3 protein: CASSPGNLWANEQFF

clone size: NA
D gene: NA
V gene: TRBV19
J gene: TRBJ2-3
CDR3 DNA: TGTGCCAGTAGTCCGGGACTCCGCAGAGATACGCAGTATTTT
CDR3 protein: CASSPGLRRDTQYF

clone size: NA
D gene: NA
V gene: TRBV10-3
J gene: TRBJ1-1
CDR3 DNA: TGTGCCATCAGTGACGGAAATACTGAAGCTTTCTTT
CDR3 protein: CAISDGNTEAFF

clone size: few
D gene: NA
V gene: TRBV20-1
J gene: TRBJ2-3
CDR3 DNA: TGCAGTGCTAGTCAGGGTAGCCCAGATACGCAGTATTTT
CDR3 protein: CSASQGSPDTQYF

clone size: few
D gene: NA
V gene: TRBV7-9
J gene: TRBJ2-7
CDR3 DNA: TGTGCCAGCAGCTTCAAAGGTAGTGAGCAGTACTTC
CDR3 protein: CASSFKGSEQYF

clone size: few
D gene: NA
V gene: TRBV20-1
J gene: TRBJ1-1
CDR3 DNA: TGCAGTTCTTTTTACCCCGGAGGGTATAAGGAAGCTTTCTTT
CDR3 protein: CSSFYPGGYKEAFF

clone size: few
D gene: TRBD2
V gene: TRBV20-1
J gene: TRBJ2-1
CDR3 DNA: TGCAGCGCCCCTAGCGGGAGGGATCGCAATGAGCAGTTCTTC
CDR3 protein: CSAPSGRDRNEQFF

clone size: NA
D gene: NA
V gene: TRBV27
J gene: TRBJ1-5
CDR3 DNA: TGTGCCAGCAGTTTTAAGCAGCCCCAGCATTTT
CDR3 protein: CASSFKQPQHF

clone size: NA
D gene: NA
V gene: TRBV15
J gene: TRBJ1-4
CDR3 DNA: TGTGCCACCAGCAGAGTAAGAGGATGGGAAAAACTGTTTTTT
CDR3 protein: CATSRVRGWEKLFF

clone size: few
D gene: TRBD1
V gene: TRBV10-3
J gene: TRBJ1-1
CDR3 DNA: TGTGCCATCAGTGACCCACAGGGGGCAGGCACTGAAGCTTTCTTT
CDR3 protein: CAISDPQGAGTEAFF

clone size: many
D gene: TRBD1
V gene: TRBV6-6
J gene: TRBJ1-6
CDR3 DNA: TGTGCCAGCACTCGACAGGGGCCCCTCCACTTT
CDR3 protein: CASTRQGPLHF

clone size: few
D gene: TRBD1
V gene: TRBV11-2
J gene: TRBJ2-1
CDR3 DNA: TGTGCCAGCAGCTATAGGACAGGGAACAATGAGCAGTTCTTC
CDR3 protein: CASSYRTGNNEQFF

clone size: NA
D gene: NA
V gene: TRBV24-1
J gene: TRBJ2-7
CDR3 DNA: TGTGCCACCAGTGATTTCGCCAGGACCTATACCTACGAGCAGTACTTC
CDR3 protein: CATSDFARTYTYEQYF

clone size: NA
D gene: NA
V gene: TRBV7-9
J gene: TRBJ2-5
CDR3 DNA: TGTGCCAGCAGTTCTCTTGGGGTTCCGGAGACCCAGTACTTC
CDR3 protein: CASSSLGVPETQYF

clone size: few
D gene: TRBD1
V gene: TRBV6-1
J gene: TRBJ2-1
CDR3 DNA: TGTGCCAGCAATCCAAGGGGACAGGGGTACAATGAGCAGTTCTTC
CDR3 protein: CASNPRGQGYNEQFF

clone size: few
D gene: TRBD2
V gene: TRBV12-3/TRBV12-4
J gene: TRBJ2-1
CDR3 DNA: TGTGCCAGCAGTTTCCGCGGGGGGGCGGAGGAGCAGTTCTTC
CDR3 protein: CASSFRGGAEEQFF

clone size: few
D gene: TRBD1
V gene: TRBV28
J gene: TRBJ1-2
CDR3 DNA: TGTGCCAGCAGCCAACGGACAGGGGCATATGGCTACACCTTC
CDR3 protein: CASSQRTGAYGYTF

clone size: few
D gene: NA
V gene: TRBV5-1
J gene: TRBJ2-2
CDR3 DNA: TGCGCCAGCAGCTTGGGGGACCTATACACCGGGGAGCTGTTTTTT
CDR3 protein: CASSLGDLYTGELFF

clone size: few
D gene: NA
V gene: TRBV19
J gene: TRBJ2-3
CDR3 DNA: TGTGCCACTCAAGGTCAGGGCCTGACAGATACGCAGTATTTT
CDR3 protein: CATQGQGLTDTQYF

clone size: many
D gene: NA
V gene: TRBV12-3/TRBV12-4
J gene: TRBJ2-1
CDR3 DNA: TGTGCCAGCAGTCGGGACCGCTCGTCCTACAATGAGCAGTTCTTC
CDR3 protein: CASSRDRSSYNEQFF

clone size: many
D gene: NA
V gene: TRBV6-5
J gene: TRBJ1-1
CDR3 DNA: TGTGCCAGCAGTCAGCGGGGTTCCGAAGCTTTCTTT
CDR3 protein: CASSQRGSEAFF

clone size: few
D gene: NA
V gene: TRBV3-1
J gene: TRBJ2-7
CDR3 DNA: TGTGCCAGCAGCCAAGTCGACGAGCAGTACTTC
CDR3 protein: CASSQVDEQYF

clone size: NA
D gene: NA
V gene: TRBV5-5
J gene: TRBJ2-5
CDR3 DNA: TGTGCCAGCAGCTCTCCTCCCGGCAGGTCTATCGCGCAAGAGACCCAGTACTTC
CDR3 protein: CASSSPPGRSIAQETQYF

clone size: few
D gene: NA
V gene: TRBV20-1
J gene: TRBJ1-1
CDR3 DNA: TGCAGTGCTACTCAGGGACGGCGGAACACTGAAGCTTTCTTT
CDR3 protein: CSATQGRRNTEAFF

clone size: NA
D gene: NA
V gene: TRBV29-1
J gene: TRBJ2-1
CDR3 DNA: TGCAGCGTCTGGCGCTCTAATGGCAATGAGCAGTTCTTC
CDR3 protein: CSVWRSNGNEQFF

clone size: NA
D gene: TRBD2
V gene: TRBV23-1
J gene: TRBJ2-1
CDR3 DNA: TGCGCCAGCAGTCAAGCCCCCTATGAGGGAGGGCGCAATGAGCAGTTCTTC
CDR3 protein: CASSQAPYEGGRNEQFF

clone size: few
D gene: NA
V gene: TRBV12-2
J gene: TRBJ1-5
CDR3 DNA: TGTGCAAGTCGGCCCCCCGGGGCTATAAGCAATCAGCCCCAGCATTTT
CDR3 protein: CASRPPGAISNQPQHF

clone size: NA
D gene: NA
V gene: TRBV28
J gene: TRBJ2-7
CDR3 DNA: TGTGCCAGCAGTTTAGGGTCGTCGCTAGAGCAGTACTTC
CDR3 protein: CASSLGSSLEQYF

clone size: NA
D gene: NA
V gene: TRBV11-3
J gene: TRBJ2-7
CDR3 DNA: TGTGCCAGCAGCCCAGGGCAAGGCGAGCAGTACTTC
CDR3 protein: CASSPGQGEQYF

clone size: NA
D gene: NA
V gene: TRBV2
J gene: TRBJ2-5
CDR3 DNA: TGTGCCGGCAAGGTTGGAGTGATTCAGGGCCAAGAGACCCAGTACTTC
CDR3 protein: CAGKVGVIQGQETQYF

clone size: many
D gene: TRBD2
V gene: TRBV7-2
J gene: TRBJ2-7
CDR3 DNA: TGTGCCAGCAGCTTTCAAGCGGGGGGCTTTTGGGAGCAGTACTTC
CDR3 protein: CASSFQAGGFWEQYF

clone size: many
D gene: NA
V gene: TRBV5-1
J gene: TRBJ1-1
CDR3 DNA: TGCGCCAGCAGCTTGGTAGAAATGAACACTGAAGCTTTCTTT
CDR3 protein: CASSLVEMNTEAFF

clone size: many
D gene: TRBD2
V gene: TRBV29-1
J gene: TRBJ2-7
CDR3 DNA: TGCAGCGTTCTTGGGGGGGATGACGAGCAGTACTTC
CDR3 protein: CSVLGGDDEQYF

clone size: NA
D gene: TRBD2
V gene: TRBV7-6
J gene: TRBJ2-7
CDR3 DNA: TGTGCCAGCAGGCCACTAGCGGGAGTTAACGAGCAGTACTTC
CDR3 protein: CASRPLAGVNEQYF

clone size: few
D gene: NA
V gene: TRBV18
J gene: TRBJ2-7
CDR3 DNA: TGTGCCAGCTCACCTCCCGGCAGGGTCACCTACGAGCAGTACTTC
CDR3 protein: CASSPPGRVTYEQYF

clone size: many
D gene: TRBD2
V gene: TRBV20-1
J gene: TRBJ2-5
CDR3 DNA: TGCAGTGCTCCAGAGGCGGGAGGGCCGTCGGAGACCCAGTACTTC
CDR3 protein: CSAPEAGGPSETQYF

clone size: NA
D gene: NA
V gene: TRBV28
J gene: TRBJ1-5
CDR3 DNA: TGTGCCAGCAGTCTGGACAGATTCAATCAGCCCCAGCATTTT
CDR3 protein: CASSLDRFNQPQHF

clone size: many
D gene: NA
V gene: TRBV15
J gene: TRBJ1-1
CDR3 DNA: TGTGCCACCAGCAGATCATGGAGGGAGTCAGAAGCTTTCTTT
CDR3 protein: CATSRSWRESEAFF

clone size: many
D gene: TRBD1
V gene: TRBV28
J gene: TRBJ2-7
CDR3 DNA: TGTGCCAGCAGTTCCGGACAGGGAGGCGAGCAGTACTTC
CDR3 protein: CASSSGQGGEQYF